This TCR beta chain appears in the sequencing data of a study of T-cell memory formation after mild COVID-19 listed by TCRdb under 2021. Background on the whole study: TCR sequence clusters from the two donors were found to be largely donor specific. In two donors, T-cell clones that expanded and contracted after mild COVID-19 were tracked by sequencing TCRalpha and TCRbeta repertoires over time. Two young, previously healthy adult volunteers, one female and one male, were included in the cohort. Beyond this particular receptor, the publication reports: Balanced CD4/CD8 phenotypes were observed for clones contracting from day 15 to 85, whereas a bias towards CD4+ was observed for a second wave of clones expanding from day 15 to 37. Some responding clones were detected in pre-infection memory, which suggested that pre-existing cross-reactive memory T cells had joined the SARS-CoV-2 response. The second-wave clones that peaked on day 37 were not confirmed to be SARS-CoV-2 specific. Only a couple of mild cases were covered in the study, and larger cohorts including severe cases with pre-infection samples were considered necessary. Contracting CD4+ clones turned up mainly in the CM and EM memory subsets, whereas EMRA was where CD8+ clones were enriched.

Instrument used: Illumina NovaSeq 6000. TCRalpha and TCRbeta cDNA libraries were constructed by 5'RACE with constant-segment primers, with sample barcodes and unique molecular identifiers being introduced. RNA was extracted from every sample with Trizol reagent. The libraries were amplified in two PCR steps, and the second step added a second sample barcode and Illumina TruSeq adapters. Libraries were sequenced on an Illumina NovaSeq with 2 x 150 bp paired-end reads. Processing in the source paper ran as follows. Demultiplexing of reads and collapsing into UMI-guided consensus sequences were performed with migec v1.2.7. Using mixcr v2.1.11, UMI consensuses were aligned to TRA and TRB V and J templates and then assembled into clonotypes. A clonotype was counted as expanded or contracted only when both edgeR and NoisET called the clonotype significant, with the noise models trained on biological replicates. For edgeR calls, the cutoffs were a false discovery rate-adjusted p below 0.01 and a log2 fold-change threshold of 1. As an exploratory analysis of dynamics, PCA with hierarchical clustering was applied to max-normalized trajectories of the 1000 most abundant clonotypes. The CD4 or CD8 phenotype of responding clones was assigned using the separately sequenced CD4+ and CD8+ repertoires. TCRdb took the public reads, trimmed them with fastp at Q25, ran MiXCR for clone calling and kept in-frame beta chains. CDR3 protein duplicates are merged, each entry listing the most common genes and DNA. The V and J calls follow TCRdb's processing rather than the paper's. Across this sample there are 410,000 or so distinct CDR3 sequences, with more than 20% seen only once. Roughly 14% of the sample is held by the ten biggest clonotypes.

Comment on this clonotype: Which antigen it targets is not known. The record has no base qualities; no much larger clone is one base away.

Ficoll-Paque density gradient centrifugation was the method used to isolate PBMCs. Sequences LNHNV (CDR1) and YYDKDF (CDR2) are obtained from the germline V gene (reference sequence). The V and J ends are trimmed by 1 base and 4 bases, leaving 7 bases between them. The CDR3 runs 14 amino acids, cysteine and phenylalanine included. Here the CDR3 DNA is all that survives: 42 bases in frame from base 1. Recombination joined TRBV15 with TRBJ2-2; the D gene cannot be named for sure. Sequencing was performed on PBMCs or a T cell subset sorted from them (not recorded which). This receptor was obtained from an adult woman who had mild COVID-19 (a few samples of this study predate the infection). The sample titles of this study are shuffled in the database, so cell type and time point are left out; the donor was told from shared clones. The CDR3 region: CATSRGTVTGELFF. The nucleotides are TGTGCCACCAGCAGAGGGACGGTCACCGGGGAGCTGTTTTTT. The full variable domain, with segments outside the CDR3 supplied by the reference TRBV15 and TRBJ2-2 proteins, appears as DAMVIQNPRYQVTQFGKPVTLSCSQTLNHNVMYWYQQKSSQAPKLLFHYYDKDFNNEADTPDNFQSRRPNTSFCFLDIRSPGLGDTAMYLCATSRGTVTGELFFGEGSRLTVL.